The text below deals with one T cell receptor (beta chain). Here immunoSEQ multiplex PCR was the method, and the copy in TCRdb shows in-frame clones only, minus some. Of 70,000 to 95,000 clones listed, about 89% are singletons. The data were obtained in a study of control samples from healthy donors and cancer patients. Material: blood. This receptor was identified in a woman aged 25 to 39 in good health.

The CDR3 here is CASSLEQGRHYNEQFF. The CDR3 coding sequence is TGTGCCAGCAGCTTAGAGCAGGGGCGCCACTACAATGAGCAGTTCTTC. V usage is TRBV11-3 and J usage is TRBJ2-1; possible D gene TRBD1, 6 bases. From germline, CDR1 is SGHNT and CDR2 YENEEA. The CDR3 spans 16 residues. V was shortened by 0 bases and J by 3 bases, with 12 bases between the two germline ends.